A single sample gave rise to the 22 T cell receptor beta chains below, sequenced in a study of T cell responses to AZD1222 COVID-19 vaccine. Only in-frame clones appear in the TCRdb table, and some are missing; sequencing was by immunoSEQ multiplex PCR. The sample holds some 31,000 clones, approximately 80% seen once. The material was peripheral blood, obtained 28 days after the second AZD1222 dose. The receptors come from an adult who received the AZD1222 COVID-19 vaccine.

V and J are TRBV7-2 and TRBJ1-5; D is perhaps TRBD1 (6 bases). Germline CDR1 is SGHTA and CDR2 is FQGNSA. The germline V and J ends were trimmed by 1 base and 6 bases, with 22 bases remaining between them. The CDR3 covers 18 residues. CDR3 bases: TGTGCCAGCAGCTTAGGGGGGGCGTCTCTAAATCCCGGTCAGCCCCAGCATTTT. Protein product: CASSLGGASLNPGQPQHF.

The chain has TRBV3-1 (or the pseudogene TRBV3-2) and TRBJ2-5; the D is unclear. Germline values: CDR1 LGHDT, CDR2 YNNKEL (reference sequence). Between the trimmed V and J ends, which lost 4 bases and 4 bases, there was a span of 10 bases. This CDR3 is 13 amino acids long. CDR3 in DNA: TGTGCCAGCAGCCGCGAAGGGCGAGAGACCCAGTACTTC. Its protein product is CASSREGRETQYF.

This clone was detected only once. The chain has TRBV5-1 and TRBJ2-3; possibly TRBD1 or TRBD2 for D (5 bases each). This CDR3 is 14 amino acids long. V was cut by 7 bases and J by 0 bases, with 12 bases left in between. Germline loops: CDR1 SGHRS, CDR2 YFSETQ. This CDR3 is CASARGPSTDTQYF. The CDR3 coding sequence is TGCGCCAGCGCCCGGGGACCCAGCACAGATACGCAGTATTTT.

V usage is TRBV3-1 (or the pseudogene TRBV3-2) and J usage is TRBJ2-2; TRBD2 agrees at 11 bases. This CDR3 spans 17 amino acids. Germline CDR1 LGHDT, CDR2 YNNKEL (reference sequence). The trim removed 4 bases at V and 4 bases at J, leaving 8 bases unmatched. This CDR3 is CASSLDGLAGGTGELFF. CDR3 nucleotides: TGTGCCAGCAGCCTAGACGGCCTAGCGGGGGGCACCGGGGAGCTGTTTTTT.

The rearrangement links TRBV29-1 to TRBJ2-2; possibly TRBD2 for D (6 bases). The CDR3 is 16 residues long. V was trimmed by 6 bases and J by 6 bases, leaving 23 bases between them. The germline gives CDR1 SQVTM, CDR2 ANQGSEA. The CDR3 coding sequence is TGCAGCGTGGAAAGGGTAGGCGGGAATCTTGCCGGGGAGCTGTTTTTT. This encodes CSVERVGGNLAGELFF.

CDR3: CASSLRQLNTIYF. CDR3 sequence (DNA): TGTGCCAGCAGTTTAAGACAGTTAAACACCATATATTTT. The rearrangement uses TRBV12-3 or TRBV12-4 and TRBJ1-3; D might be TRBD1 (5 bases). The CDR3 spans 13 residues. With 2 bases removed from V and 6 bases from J, the gap between germline ends came to 8 bases.

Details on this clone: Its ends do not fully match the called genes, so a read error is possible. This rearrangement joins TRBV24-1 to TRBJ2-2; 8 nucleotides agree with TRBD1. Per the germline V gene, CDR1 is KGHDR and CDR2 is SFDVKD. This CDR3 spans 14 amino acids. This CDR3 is CATSDAGTGSPVLF. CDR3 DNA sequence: TGTGCCACCAGTGATGCCGGGACAGGTTCCCCAGTCCTCTTT.

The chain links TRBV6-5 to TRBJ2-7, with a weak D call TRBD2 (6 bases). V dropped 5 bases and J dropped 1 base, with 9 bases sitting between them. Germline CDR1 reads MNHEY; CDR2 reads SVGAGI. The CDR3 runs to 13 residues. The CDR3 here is CASSPGVSYEQYV. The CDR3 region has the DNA TGTGCCAGCAGTCCGGGGGTGTCCTACGAGCAGTACGTC.

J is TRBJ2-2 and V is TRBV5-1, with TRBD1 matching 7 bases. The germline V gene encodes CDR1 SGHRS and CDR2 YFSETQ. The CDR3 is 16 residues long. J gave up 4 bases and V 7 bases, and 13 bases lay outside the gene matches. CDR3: CASRDSKVSGTGELFF. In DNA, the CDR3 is TGCGCCAGCCGGGACAGTAAAGTTAGTGGCACCGGGGAGCTGTTTTTT.

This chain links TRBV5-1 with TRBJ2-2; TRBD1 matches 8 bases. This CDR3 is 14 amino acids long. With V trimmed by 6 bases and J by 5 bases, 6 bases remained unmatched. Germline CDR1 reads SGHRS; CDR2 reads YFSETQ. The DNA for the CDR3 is TGCGCCAGCACCGGACAGGGCATTACCGGGGAGCTGTTTTTT. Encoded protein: CASTGQGITGELFF.

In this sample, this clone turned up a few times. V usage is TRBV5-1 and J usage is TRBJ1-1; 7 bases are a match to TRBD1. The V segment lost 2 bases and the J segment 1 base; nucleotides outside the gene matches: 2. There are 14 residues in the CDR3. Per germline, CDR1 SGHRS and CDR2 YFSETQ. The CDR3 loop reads CASSLRQGNTEAFF. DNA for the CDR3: TGCGCCAGCAGCTTACGACAGGGGAACACTGAAGCTTTCTTT.

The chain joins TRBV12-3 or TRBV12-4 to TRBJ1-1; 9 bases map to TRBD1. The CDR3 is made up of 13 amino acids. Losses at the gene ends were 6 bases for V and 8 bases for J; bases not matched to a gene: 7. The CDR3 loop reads CASRVGGTGEAFF. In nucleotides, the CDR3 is TGTGCCAGCAGAGTAGGAGGGACAGGGGAAGCTTTCTTT.

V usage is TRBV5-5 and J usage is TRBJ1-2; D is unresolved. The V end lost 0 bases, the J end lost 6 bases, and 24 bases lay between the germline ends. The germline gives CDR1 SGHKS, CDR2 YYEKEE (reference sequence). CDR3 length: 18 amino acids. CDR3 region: CASSLAGLSPGRENGYTF. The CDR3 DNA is TGTGCCAGCAGCTTGGCCGGCCTAAGTCCGGGAAGGGAGAATGGCTACACCTTC.

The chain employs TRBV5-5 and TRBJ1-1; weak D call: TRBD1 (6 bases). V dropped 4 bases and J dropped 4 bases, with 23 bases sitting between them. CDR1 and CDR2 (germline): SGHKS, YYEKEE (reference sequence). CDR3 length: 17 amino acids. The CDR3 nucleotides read TGTGCCAGCAGCCTGTCCCTACATCCAGGGGTAAGCACTGAAGCTTTCTTT. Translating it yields CASSLSLHPGVSTEAFF.

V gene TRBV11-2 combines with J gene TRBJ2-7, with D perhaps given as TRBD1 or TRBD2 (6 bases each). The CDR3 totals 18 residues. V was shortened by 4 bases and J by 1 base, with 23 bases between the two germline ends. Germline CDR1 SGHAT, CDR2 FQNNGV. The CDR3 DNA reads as TGTGCCAGCAGCTCCCCGGGACACATGGGACTGAGATCCTACGAGCAGTACTTC. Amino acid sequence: CASSSPGHMGLRSYEQYF. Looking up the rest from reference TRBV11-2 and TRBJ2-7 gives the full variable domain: EAGVAQSPRYKIIEKRQSVAFWCNPISGHATLYWYQQILGQGPKLLIQFQNNGVVDDSQLPKDRFSAERLKGVDSTLKIQPAKLEDSAVYLCASSSPGHMGLRSYEQYFGPGTRLTVT.

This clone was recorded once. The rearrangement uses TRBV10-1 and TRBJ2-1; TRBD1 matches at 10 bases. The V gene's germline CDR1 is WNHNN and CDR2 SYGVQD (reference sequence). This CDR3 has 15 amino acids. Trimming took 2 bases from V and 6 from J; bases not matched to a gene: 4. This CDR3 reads CASSEAGTGVNEQFF. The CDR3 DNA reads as TGCGCCAGCAGTGAGGCCGGGACAGGGGTCAATGAGCAGTTCTTC.

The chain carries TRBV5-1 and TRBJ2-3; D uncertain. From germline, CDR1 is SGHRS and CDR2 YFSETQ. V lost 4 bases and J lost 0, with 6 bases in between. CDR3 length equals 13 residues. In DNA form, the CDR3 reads TGCGCCAGCAGCCGGCATAGCACAGATACGCAGTATTTT. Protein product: CASSRHSTDTQYF.

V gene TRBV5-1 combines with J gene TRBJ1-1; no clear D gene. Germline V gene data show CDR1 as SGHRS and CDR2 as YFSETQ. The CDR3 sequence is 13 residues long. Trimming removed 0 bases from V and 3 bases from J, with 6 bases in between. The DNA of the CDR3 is TGCGCCAGCAGCTTGGAAAGGCACACTGAAGCTTTCTTT. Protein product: CASSLERHTEAFF.

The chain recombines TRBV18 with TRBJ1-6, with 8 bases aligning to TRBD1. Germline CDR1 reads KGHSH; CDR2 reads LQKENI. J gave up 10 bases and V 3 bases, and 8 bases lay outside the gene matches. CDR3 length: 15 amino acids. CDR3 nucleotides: TGTGCCAGCTCACCGCCGGGACAGGATATGTCACCCCTCCACTTT. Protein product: CASSPPGQDMSPLHF.

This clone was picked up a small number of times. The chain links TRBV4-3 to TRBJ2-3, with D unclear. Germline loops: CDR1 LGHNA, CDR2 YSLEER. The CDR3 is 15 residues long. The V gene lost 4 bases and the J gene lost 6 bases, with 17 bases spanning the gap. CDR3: CASSPRSGTGDTQYF. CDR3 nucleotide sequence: TGCGCCAGCAGCCCCCGGTCAGGTACCGGGGATACGCAGTATTTT.

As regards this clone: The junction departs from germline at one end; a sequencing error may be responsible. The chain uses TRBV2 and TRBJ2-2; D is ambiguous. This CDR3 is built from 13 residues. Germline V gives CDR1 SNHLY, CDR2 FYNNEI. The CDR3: CANSLNPTGELFF. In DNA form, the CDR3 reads TGTGCCAACAGTTTAAACCCCACCGGGGAGCTGTTTTTT.

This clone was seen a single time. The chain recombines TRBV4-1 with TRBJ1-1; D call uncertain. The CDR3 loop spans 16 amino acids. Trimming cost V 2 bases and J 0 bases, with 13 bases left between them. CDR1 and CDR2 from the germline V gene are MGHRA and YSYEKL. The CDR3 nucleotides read TGCGCCAGCAGCCAACGGACGGACCTTTTGAACACTGAAGCTTTCTTT. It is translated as CASSQRTDLLNTEAFF.